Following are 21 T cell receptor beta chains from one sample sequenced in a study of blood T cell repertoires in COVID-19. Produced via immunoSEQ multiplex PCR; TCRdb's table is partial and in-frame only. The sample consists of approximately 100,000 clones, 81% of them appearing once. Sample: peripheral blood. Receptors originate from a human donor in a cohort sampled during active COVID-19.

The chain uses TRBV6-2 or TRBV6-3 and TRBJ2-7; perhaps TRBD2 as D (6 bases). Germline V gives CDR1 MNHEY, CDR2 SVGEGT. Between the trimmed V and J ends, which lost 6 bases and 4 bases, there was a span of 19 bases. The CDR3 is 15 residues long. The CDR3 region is CASSSSVTYGYEQYF. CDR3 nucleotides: TGTGCCAGCAGCTCTAGCGTGACGTATGGGTACGAGCAGTACTTC.

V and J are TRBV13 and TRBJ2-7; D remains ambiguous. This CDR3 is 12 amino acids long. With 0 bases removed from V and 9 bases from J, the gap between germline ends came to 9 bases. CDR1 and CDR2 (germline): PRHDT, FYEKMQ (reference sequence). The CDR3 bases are TGTGCCAGCAGCTTAGGCGAGGCGCGGCAGTACTTC. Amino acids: CASSLGEARQYF.

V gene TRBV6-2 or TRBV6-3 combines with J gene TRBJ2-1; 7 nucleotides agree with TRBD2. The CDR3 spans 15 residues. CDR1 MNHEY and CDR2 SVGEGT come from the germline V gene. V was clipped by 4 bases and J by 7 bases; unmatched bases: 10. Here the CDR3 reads CASSSPAGDYNEQFF. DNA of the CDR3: TGTGCCAGCAGTTCTCCGGCGGGGGATTATAATGAGCAGTTCTTC.

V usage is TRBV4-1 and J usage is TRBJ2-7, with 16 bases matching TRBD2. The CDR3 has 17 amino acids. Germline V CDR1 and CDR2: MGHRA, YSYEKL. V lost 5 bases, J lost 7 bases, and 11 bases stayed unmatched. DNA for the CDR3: TGCGCCAGCAGCAAGGGACTAGCGGGAGGGCCAGGAGGAGAGCAGTACTTC. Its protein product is CASSKGLAGGPGGEQYF.

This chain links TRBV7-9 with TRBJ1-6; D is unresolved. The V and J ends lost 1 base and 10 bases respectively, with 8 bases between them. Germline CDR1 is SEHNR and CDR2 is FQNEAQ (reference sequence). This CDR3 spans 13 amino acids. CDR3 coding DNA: TGTGCCAGCAGCTTAGGCGGGAGATCACCCCTCCACTTT. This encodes CASSLGGRSPLHF.

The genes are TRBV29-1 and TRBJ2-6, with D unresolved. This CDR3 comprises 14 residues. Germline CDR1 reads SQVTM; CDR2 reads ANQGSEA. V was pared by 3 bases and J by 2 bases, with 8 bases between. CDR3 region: CSVDRITGANVLTF. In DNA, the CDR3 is TGCAGCGTTGACAGGATTACTGGGGCCAACGTCCTGACTTTC.

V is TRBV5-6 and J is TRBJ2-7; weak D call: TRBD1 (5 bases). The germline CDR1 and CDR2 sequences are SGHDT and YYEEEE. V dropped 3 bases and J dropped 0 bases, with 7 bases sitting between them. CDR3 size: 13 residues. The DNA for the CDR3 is TGTGCCAGCAGCTCACAGGTCTCCTACGAGCAGTACTTC. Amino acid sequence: CASSSQVSYEQYF. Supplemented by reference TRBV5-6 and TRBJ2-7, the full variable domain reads DAGVTQSPTHLIKTRGQQVTLRCSPKSGHDTVSWYQQALGQGPQFIFQYYEEEERQRGNFPDRFSGHQFPNYSSELNVNALLLGDSALYLCASSSQVSYEQYFGPGTRLTVT.

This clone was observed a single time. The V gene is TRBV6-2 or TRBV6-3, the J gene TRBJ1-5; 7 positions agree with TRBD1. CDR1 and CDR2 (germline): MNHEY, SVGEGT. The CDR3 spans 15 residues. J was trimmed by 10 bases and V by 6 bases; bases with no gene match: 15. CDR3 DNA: TGTGCCAGCAGCCGTGACGACAGGGAACATCGTCCCCAGCATTTT. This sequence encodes CASSRDDREHRPQHF.

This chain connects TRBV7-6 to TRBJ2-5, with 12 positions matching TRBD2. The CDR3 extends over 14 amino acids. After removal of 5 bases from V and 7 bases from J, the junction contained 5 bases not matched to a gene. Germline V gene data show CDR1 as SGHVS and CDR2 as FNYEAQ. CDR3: CASSPPTSGGTQYF. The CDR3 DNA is TGTGCCAGCAGCCCCCCGACTAGCGGGGGGACCCAGTACTTC.

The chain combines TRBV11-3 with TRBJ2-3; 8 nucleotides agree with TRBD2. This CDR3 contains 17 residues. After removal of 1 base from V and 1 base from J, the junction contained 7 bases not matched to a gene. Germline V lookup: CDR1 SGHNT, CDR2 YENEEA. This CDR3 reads CASSLALAGGRTDTQYF. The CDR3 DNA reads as TGTGCCAGCAGCTTAGCGCTTGCGGGAGGCCGCACAGATACGCAGTATTTT.

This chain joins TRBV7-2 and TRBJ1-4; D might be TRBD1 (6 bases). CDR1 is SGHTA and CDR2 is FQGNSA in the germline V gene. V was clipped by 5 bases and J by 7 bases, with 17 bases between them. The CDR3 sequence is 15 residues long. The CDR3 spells CASSVTTGLGEKLFF. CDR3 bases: TGTGCCAGCAGCGTCACGACAGGCTTGGGTGAAAAACTGTTTTTT.

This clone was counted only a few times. As DNA, the CDR3 is TGCGCCAGCAGCTCGGGAGCGGGGGGAAACTCCTACGAGCAGTACTTC. Amino acids: CASSSGAGGNSYEQYF. This chain connects TRBV5-1 to TRBJ2-7; TRBD2 matches at 9 bases. V shed 3 bases, J shed 0 bases, and the junction held 7 bases outside the gene matches. This CDR3 is built from 16 residues. Per the germline V gene, CDR1 is SGHRS and CDR2 is YFSETQ. The full variable domain, completed using reference TRBV5-1 and TRBJ2-7, is KAGVTQTPRYLIKTRGQQVTLSCSPISGHRSVSWYQQTPGQGLQFLFEYFSETQRNKGNFPGRFSGRQFSNSRSEMNVSTLELGDSALYLCASSSGAGGNSYEQYFGPGTRLTVT.

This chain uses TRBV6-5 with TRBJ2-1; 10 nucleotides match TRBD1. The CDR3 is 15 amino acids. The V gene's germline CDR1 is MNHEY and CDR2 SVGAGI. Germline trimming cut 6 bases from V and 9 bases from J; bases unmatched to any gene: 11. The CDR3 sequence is CASRTTGQGLPEQFF. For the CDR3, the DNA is TGTGCCAGCAGAACGACGGGACAGGGGTTGCCTGAGCAGTTCTTC.

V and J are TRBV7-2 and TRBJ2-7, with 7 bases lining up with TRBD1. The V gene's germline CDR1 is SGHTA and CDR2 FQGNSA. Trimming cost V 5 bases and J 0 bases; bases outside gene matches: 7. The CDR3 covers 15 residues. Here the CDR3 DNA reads TGTGCCAGCAGCGCCACCGGGACAGCCTCCTACGAGCAGTACTTC. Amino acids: CASSATGTASYEQYF.

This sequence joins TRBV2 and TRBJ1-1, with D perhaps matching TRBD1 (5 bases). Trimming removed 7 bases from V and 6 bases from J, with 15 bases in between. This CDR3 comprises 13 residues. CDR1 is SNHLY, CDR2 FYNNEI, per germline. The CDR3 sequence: CASKRTTASEAFF. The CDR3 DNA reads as TGTGCCAGCAAAAGGACAACAGCCTCTGAAGCTTTCTTT. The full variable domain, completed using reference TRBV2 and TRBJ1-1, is EPEVTQTPSHQVTQMGQEVILRCVPISNHLYFYWYRQILGQKVEFLVSFYNNEISEKSEIFDDQFSVERPDGSNFTLKIRSTKLEDSAMYFCASKRTTASEAFFGQGTRLTVV.

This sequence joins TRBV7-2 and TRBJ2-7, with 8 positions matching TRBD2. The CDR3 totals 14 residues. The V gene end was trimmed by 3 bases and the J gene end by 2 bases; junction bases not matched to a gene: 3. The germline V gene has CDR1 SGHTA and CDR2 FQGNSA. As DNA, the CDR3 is TGTGCCAGCAGCTTTGCGGGGGGCCCCTACGAGCAGTACTTC. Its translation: CASSFAGGPYEQYF.

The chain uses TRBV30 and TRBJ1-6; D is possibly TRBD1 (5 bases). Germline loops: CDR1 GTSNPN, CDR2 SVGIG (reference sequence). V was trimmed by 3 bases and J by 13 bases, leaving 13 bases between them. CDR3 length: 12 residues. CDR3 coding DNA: TGTGCCTGGAGACGTACCTCAGGGCCCCTCCACTTT. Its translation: CAWRRTSGPLHF.

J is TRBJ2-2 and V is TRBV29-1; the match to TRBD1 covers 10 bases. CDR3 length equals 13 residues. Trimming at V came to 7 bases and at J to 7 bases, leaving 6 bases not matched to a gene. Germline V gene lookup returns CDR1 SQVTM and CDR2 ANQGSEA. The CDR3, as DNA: TGCAGCGCCCCGGGACAGGGGATCGGGGAGCTGTTTTTT. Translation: CSAPGQGIGELFF.

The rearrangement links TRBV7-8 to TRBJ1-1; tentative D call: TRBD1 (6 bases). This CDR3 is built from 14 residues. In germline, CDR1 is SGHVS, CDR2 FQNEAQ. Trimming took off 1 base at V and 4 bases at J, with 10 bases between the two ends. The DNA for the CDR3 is TGTGCCAGCAGCTTAGAACGGGGGGCCACTGAAGCTTTCTTT. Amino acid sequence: CASSLERGATEAFF.

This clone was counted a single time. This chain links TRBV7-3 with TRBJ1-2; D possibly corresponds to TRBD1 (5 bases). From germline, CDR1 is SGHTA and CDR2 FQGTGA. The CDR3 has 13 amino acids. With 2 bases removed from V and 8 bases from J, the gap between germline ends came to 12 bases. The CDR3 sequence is CASSLETGRGYTF. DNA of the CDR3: TGTGCCAGCAGCTTAGAAACAGGCCGGGGCTACACCTTC.

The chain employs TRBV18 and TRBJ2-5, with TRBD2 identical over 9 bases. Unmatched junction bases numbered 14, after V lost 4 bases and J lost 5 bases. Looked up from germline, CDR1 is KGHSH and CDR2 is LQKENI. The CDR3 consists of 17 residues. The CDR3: CASSLRTRMSGRETQYF. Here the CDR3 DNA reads TGTGCCAGCTCACTACGGACTCGAATGAGCGGGAGGGAGACCCAGTACTTC.